The clone carrying this TCR beta chain was observed many times. From RNA, the CDR3 regions of TCR beta chains were amplified and sequenced. Amplification began with first-round RT-PCR using HTBI primers, then second-round multiplex PCR was performed. MiXCR was run by TCRdb on the multiplex PCR reads, yielding one entry per CDR3 protein. This sample has around 1,200,000 distinct CDR3 sequences, with less than 45% found just once. Germline CDR1 reads SGHRS; CDR2 reads YFSETQ. This CDR3 has 15 residues. The V end lost 0 bases, the J end lost 2 bases, and 11 bases lay between the germline ends. The data are from a study of Graves' ophthalmopathy and Graves' hyperthyroidism. For the study at large: The term stable hyperthyroidism indicated an absence of ophthalmopathy within 18 months of follow-up.

This TCR was sampled from an adult man with Graves' hyperthyroidism. Sequencing input: peripheral blood or thyroid tissue (not recorded which). The chain combines TRBV5-1 with TRBJ1-1, with D possibly TRBD1 on 5 matching bases. CDR3 region: CASSLVRDGNTEAFF. CDR3 sequence (DNA): TGCGCCAGCAGCTTGGTGCGGGACGGCAACACTGAAGCTTTCTTT.